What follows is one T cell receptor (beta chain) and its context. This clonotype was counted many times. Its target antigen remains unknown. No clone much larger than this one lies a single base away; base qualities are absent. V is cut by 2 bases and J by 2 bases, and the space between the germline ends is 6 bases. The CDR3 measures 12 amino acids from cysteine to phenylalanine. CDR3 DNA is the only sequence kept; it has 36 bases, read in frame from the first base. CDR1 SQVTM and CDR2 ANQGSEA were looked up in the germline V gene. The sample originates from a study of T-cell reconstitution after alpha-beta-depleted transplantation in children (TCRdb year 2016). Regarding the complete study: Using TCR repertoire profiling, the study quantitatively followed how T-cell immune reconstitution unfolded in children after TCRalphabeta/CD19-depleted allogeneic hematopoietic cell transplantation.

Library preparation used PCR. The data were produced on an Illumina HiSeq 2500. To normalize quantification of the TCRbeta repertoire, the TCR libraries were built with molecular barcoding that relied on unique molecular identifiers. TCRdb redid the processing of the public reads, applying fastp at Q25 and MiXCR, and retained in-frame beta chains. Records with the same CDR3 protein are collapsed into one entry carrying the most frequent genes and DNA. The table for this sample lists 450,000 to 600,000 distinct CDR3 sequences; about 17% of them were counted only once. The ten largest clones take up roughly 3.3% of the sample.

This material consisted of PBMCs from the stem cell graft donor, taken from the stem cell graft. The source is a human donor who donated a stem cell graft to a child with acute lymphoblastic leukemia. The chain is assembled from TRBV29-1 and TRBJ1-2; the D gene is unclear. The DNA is TGCAGCGTTGAACCGAACAACTATGGCTACACCTTC. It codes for CSVEPNNYGYTF.